The 28 T cell receptor beta chains in this list originate from one sample, sequenced in a study of monozygotic twins with inflammatory bowel disease. No DNA is given; TCRdb re-called the 5' RACE reads and lists each CDR3 protein once. The sample totals fewer than 400,000 distinct CDR3 sequences. The sequencing input was blood. These receptors originate from a human donor with ulcerative colitis or Crohn's disease, or a healthy co-twin of an affected twin (not recorded which).

Here the CDR3 reads CASSPQGDGGTTDTQYF. The chain carries TRBV18 and TRBJ2-3; the TCRdb D gene call, TRBD2, has no DNA to confirm it. CDR3 length: 17 residues. CDR1 KGHSH and CDR2 LQKENI come from the germline V gene.

The genes are TRBV6-5 and TRBJ2-2; with no DNA, the TCRdb D assignment of TRBD1 cannot be verified. This CDR3 spans 17 amino acids. Germline assignment: CDR1 MNHEY and CDR2 SVGAGI. CDR3 region: CASSYSRGRGNSGELFF.

The CDR3 here is CASSGNQPQHF. The chain employs TRBV28 and TRBJ1-5. CDR1 is MDHEN and CDR2 is SYDVKM in the germline V gene. The CDR3 covers 11 residues.

The chain uses TRBV20-1 and TRBJ2-3; checking the TCRdb D call of TRBD1 is not possible without DNA. Per germline, CDR1 DFQATT and CDR2 SNEGSKA (reference sequence). The CDR3 runs to 11 residues. CDR3 sequence reads: CSASTQGTQYF.

V usage is TRBV7-2 and J usage is TRBJ1-1; no DNA is available, so the TRBD1 call from TCRdb remains unchecked. CDR1 and CDR2 (germline): SGHTA, FQGNSA. This CDR3 spans 13 amino acids. This CDR3 reads CASSRNWGTEAFF.

This chain links TRBV12-3 or TRBV12-4 with TRBJ2-3. This CDR3 region has 14 residues. The chain's CDR3 is CASSLGQSLDTQYF.

This chain joins TRBV7-2 and TRBJ2-4; without DNA, the TCRdb call of TRBD2 cannot be checked. This CDR3 contains 14 residues. Germline-derived CDR1 and CDR2 are SGHTA and FQGNSA. CDR3 loop: CASSLWGVGNIQYF.

CDR3: CASSFMTGDTGELFF. The chain couples TRBV6-5 to TRBJ2-2; TCRdb designates TRBD1, a call that cannot be tested without DNA. This CDR3 spans 15 amino acids. CDR1 is MNHEY, CDR2 SVGAGI, per germline.

The chain employs TRBV7-3 and TRBJ2-5; the TRBD1 assignment by TCRdb is unverifiable without DNA. Germline CDR1 SGHTA, CDR2 FQGTGA. The CDR3 extends over 15 amino acids. The CDR3 spells CASSSQGSLVETQYF.

The rearrangement joins TRBV6-5 to TRBJ1-5. CDR1 is MNHEY and CDR2 is SVGAGI in the germline V gene. The CDR3 is 16 residues long. The CDR3 region is CASSYSILDLNQPQHF.

This chain joins TRBV18 and TRBJ2-2. The CDR3 consists of 13 residues. CDR1 is KGHSH, CDR2 LQKENI, per germline. The CDR3 protein is CASSNTATGELFF.

The chain uses TRBV5-5 and TRBJ2-1; checking the TCRdb D call of TRBD2 is not possible without DNA. This CDR3 is 16 amino acids long. Germline V gene lookup returns CDR1 SGHKS and CDR2 YYEKEE (reference sequence). CDR3 loop: CASSLRTSVFYNEQFF. Complete variable domain (other parts from reference TRBV5-5 and TRBJ2-1): DAGVTQSPTHLIKTRGQQVTLRCSPISGHKSVSWYQQVLGQGPQFIFQYYEKEERGRGNFPDRFSARQFPNYSSELNVNALLLGDSALYLCASSLRTSVFYNEQFFGPGTRLTVL.

The genes are TRBV20-1 and TRBJ2-5; TCRdb's D call of TRBD1 is untestable without DNA. CDR3 size: 14 residues. The V gene's germline CDR1 is DFQATT and CDR2 SNEGSKA (reference sequence). The CDR3 here is CSARDWGGQETQYF.

V gene TRBV6-1 combines with J gene TRBJ1-3; the TCRdb call, TRBD1, lacks DNA for checking. CDR1 is MNHNS and CDR2 is SASEGT in the germline V gene. The CDR3 is 15 amino acids. The CDR3 loop reads CASRGVGTSRNTIYF.

The chain uses TRBV6-1 and TRBJ1-2; TCRdb designates TRBD1, a call that cannot be tested without DNA. The CDR3 is made up of 14 amino acids. Germline V gene lookup returns CDR1 MNHNS and CDR2 SASEGT. The CDR3 here is CASRMAGGNYGYTF.

The V gene is TRBV28, the J gene TRBJ2-1; TCRdb selects TRBD1, and the lack of DNA leaves this call unchecked. The germline gives CDR1 MDHEN, CDR2 SYDVKM. The CDR3 covers 17 residues. Here the CDR3 reads CASSLLTGGEGNNEQFF.

This chain uses TRBV5-1 with TRBJ2-1; no DNA is available, so the TRBD1 call from TCRdb remains unchecked. Germline V CDR1 and CDR2: SGHRS, YFSETQ. There are 16 residues in the CDR3. The CDR3 loop is CASSFNPEAGGNEQFF.

CDR3 region: CARRLAGSTDTQYF. The rearrangement joins TRBV30 to TRBJ2-3; TCRdb's D call, TRBD2, is unchecked because there is no DNA. From germline, CDR1 is GTSNPN and CDR2 SVGIG (reference sequence). This CDR3 region has 14 residues.

The chain recombines TRBV7-8 with TRBJ1-6; the D gene TCRdb calls, TRBD1, cannot be checked with no DNA. The CDR3 has 15 amino acids. CDR1 SGHVS and CDR2 FQNEAQ come from the germline V gene. The CDR3 region is CASSLEGTGSSPLHF. Full variable domain (missing parts from reference TRBV7-8 and TRBJ1-6): GAGVSQSPRYKVAKRGQDVALRCDPISGHVSLFWYQQALGQGPEFLTYFQNEAQLDKSGLPSDRFFAERPEGSVSTLKIQRTQQEDSAVYLCASSLEGTGSSPLHFGNGTRLTVT.

The genes are TRBV5-5 and TRBJ1-4; TCRdb indicates TRBD1, and absent DNA this call remains unverified. The CDR3 is 14 residues long. Germline V gene sequence: CDR1 SGHKS, CDR2 YYEKEE (reference sequence). CDR3 sequence: CASTRDRGFRKLFF.

The chain uses TRBV14 and TRBJ2-6. Germline assignment: CDR1 SGHDN and CDR2 FVKESK. The length of the CDR3 is 16 residues. CDR3 sequence reads: CASSQGLNSGANVLTF.

V and J are TRBV15 and TRBJ2-3; TCRdb designates TRBD2, a call that cannot be tested without DNA. CDR1 is LNHNV, CDR2 YYDKDF, per germline (reference sequence). The CDR3 is made up of 15 amino acids. The CDR3 spells CATSPIAGVVSTQYF.

This sequence joins TRBV11-3 and TRBJ2-1; the TCRdb D gene call, TRBD2, has no DNA to confirm it. The CDR3 is made up of 15 amino acids. Germline-derived CDR1 and CDR2 are SGHNT and YENEEA. The CDR3 region is CASSLDSGGHNEQFF.

The CDR3 protein is CATRALAGYEQYF. This chain connects TRBV6-6 to TRBJ2-7; TCRdb returns TRBD2, unconfirmable since there is no DNA. Looked up from germline, CDR1 is MNHNY and CDR2 is SVGAGI (reference sequence). The CDR3 has 13 amino acids.

The chain employs TRBV5-4 and TRBJ2-5. The CDR3 contains 13 residues. The germline CDR1 and CDR2 sequences are SGHNT and YYREEE (reference sequence). CDR3 residues: CASSSSTLETQYF.

J is TRBJ1-2 and V is TRBV25-1; TCRdb's D gene call, TRBD1, goes unchecked for lack of DNA. The CDR3 sequence is 14 residues long. Germline CDR1 reads MGHDK; CDR2 reads SYGVNS. The CDR3 sequence is CASTPQGANYGYTF.

V and J are TRBV12-3 or TRBV12-4 and TRBJ1-2. The CDR3 loop spans 13 amino acids. This CDR3 is CASSSSGDYGYTF.

The chain employs TRBV11-3 and TRBJ1-5; TCRdb outputs TRBD1, but without DNA this stays unchecked. The CDR3 is made up of 16 amino acids. The germline CDR1 and CDR2 sequences are SGHNT and YENEEA. This chain's CDR3 is CASSLRRRGTEQPQHF.